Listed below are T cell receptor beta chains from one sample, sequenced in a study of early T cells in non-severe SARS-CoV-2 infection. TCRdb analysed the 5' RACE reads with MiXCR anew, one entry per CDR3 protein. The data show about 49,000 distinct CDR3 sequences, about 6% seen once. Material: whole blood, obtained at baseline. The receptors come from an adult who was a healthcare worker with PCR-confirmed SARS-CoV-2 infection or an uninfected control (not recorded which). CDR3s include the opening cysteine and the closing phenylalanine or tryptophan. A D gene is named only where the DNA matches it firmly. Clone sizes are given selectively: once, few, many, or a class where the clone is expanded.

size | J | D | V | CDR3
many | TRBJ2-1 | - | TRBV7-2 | CASRDLGNEQFF
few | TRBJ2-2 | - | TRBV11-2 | CASSLNGGHTGELFF
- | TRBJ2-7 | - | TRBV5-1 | CASSLGIFYEQYF
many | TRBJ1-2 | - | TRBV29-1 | CSVDRDKTNTYGYTF
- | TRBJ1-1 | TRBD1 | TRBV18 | CASSPPGQGTEAFF
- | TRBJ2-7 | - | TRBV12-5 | CASGGLEQYF
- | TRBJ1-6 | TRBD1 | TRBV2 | CASTGTVLDPYNSPLHF
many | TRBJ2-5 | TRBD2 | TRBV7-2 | CASSRLARGETQYF
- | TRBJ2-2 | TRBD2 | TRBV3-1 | CASSRTSGGTGELFF
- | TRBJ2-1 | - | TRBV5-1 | CASSLGQAYNEQFF
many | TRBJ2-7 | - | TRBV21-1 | CASSKGASGGRSHEQYF
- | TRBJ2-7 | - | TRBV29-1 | CSVTLADLGLISYEQYF
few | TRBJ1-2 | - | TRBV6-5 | CASSSGIYYGYTF
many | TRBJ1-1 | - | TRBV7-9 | CASSRDRNTEAFF
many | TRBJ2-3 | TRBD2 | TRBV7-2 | CASRLHPRGALSTDTQYF
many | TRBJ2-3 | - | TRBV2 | CANLRGNPTDTQYF
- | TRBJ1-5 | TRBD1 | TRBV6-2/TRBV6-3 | CASSNAGTGGDQPQHF
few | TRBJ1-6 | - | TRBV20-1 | CSAPTAGSPLHF
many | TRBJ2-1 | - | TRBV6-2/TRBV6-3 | CASSQSPWEQFF
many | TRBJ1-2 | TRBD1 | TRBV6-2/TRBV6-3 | CASRKTGKNYGYTF
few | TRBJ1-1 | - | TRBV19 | CASFQTGQNTEAFF
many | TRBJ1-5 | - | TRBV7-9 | CASSDGTVSNQPQHF
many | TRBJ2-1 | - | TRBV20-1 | CSAPRHVEQFF
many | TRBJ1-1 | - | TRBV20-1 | CSARLGGADTEAFF
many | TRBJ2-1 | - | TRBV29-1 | CSVGRLGVGEQFF
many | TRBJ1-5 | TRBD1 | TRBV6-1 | CASKQQGTWPQHF
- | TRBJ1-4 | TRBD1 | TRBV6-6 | CASSRGQGRASSFEKLFF
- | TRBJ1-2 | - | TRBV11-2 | CASSRGAYYGYTF
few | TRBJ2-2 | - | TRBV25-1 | CASSEPTTPREYTGELFF
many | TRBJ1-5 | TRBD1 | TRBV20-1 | CSARDGGRQGAWEPQHF
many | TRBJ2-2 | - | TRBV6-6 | CASSWDQVVELFF
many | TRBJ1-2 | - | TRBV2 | CASSVAGARESYTF
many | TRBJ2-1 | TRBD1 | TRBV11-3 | CASRVGGQHNEQFF
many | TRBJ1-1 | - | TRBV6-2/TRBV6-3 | CASSYGPLGAFF
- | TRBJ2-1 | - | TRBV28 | CASTDYNEQFF
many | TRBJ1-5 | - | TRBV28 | CASSFSGESNQPQHF
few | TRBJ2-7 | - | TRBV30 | CAWSVSQNEQYF
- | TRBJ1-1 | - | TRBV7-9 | CASSPPQKNTEAFF
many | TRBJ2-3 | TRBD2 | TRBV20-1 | CSAAFSGSTDTQYF
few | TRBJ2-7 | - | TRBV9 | CASSVGSGTPPYEQYF
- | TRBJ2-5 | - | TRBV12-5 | CASGSSPSQETQYF
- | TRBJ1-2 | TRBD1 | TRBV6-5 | CASSPGQESGYTF
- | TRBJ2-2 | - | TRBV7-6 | CASSLYRNTGELFF
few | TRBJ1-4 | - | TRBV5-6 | CASSGRVTTNEKLFF
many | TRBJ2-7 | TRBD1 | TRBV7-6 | CASSLGQGASQYEQYF